The clone carrying this TCR beta chain was counted ten times or more. Its antigen is unidentified. The data derive from a study of cytomegalovirus exposure and HLA in healthy donors. Overall study results and limits: According to the study, 150 to 200 TCR beta chains were cytomegalovirus-associated. Confirmation in vitro established that a few CMV-associated chains were specific for CMV antigens. Most TCR sequences proved rare, with some public TCRs found in many donors. Subsequent analysis found a tendency for first-cohort TCR clusters to co-occur within the 120 or so validation repertoires.

Sequencing was performed with immunoSEQ multiplex PCR; in TCRdb, only in-frame clones are kept and a portion is missing. The sample carries hundreds of thousands of clones, 86% recorded once. The clonotype comes from a woman in her late teens or twenties in good health and CMV-seronegative. The sample was PBMCs.

DNA of the CDR3: TGTGCCAGCAGTTCGGACAGGGGGGTCGACTATGGCTACACCTTC. This codes for CASSSDRGVDYGYTF. The V and J genes are TRBV28 and TRBJ1-2; TRBD1 aligns across 10 bases. V lost 4 bases to trimming and J lost 3 bases; unmatched junction nucleotides: 5. This CDR3 has 15 residues. The germline V gene encodes CDR1 MDHEN and CDR2 SYDVKM.